The rows below give T cell receptor beta chains drawn from one sample of a study of T cell responses to AZD1222 COVID-19 vaccine. Generated by immunoSEQ multiplex PCR, the TCRdb table keeps only in-frame clones and is missing some. The table has around 170,000 clones, around 93% seen once. The sample consisted of peripheral blood, taken on day 0 of AZD1222 vaccination. The receptors shown here come from an adult in good health. The CDR3 runs from the conserved cysteine through the conserved F or W. The D gene is left open where the match is weak. Clone size is not always given. Where it is, it says once, few, many or a class for expanded clones.

clone_size j_call d_call v_call cdr3_aa cdr3_nt
. TRBJ2-1 . TRBV29-1 CSVEDNYRPGNEQFF TGCAGCGTTGAAGATAATTACCGGCCGGGCAATGAGCAGTTCTTC
. TRBJ2-2 TRBD2 TRBV5-1 CASSLASSGRVLTGELFF TGCGCCAGCAGCTTGGCCTCTAGCGGGAGGGTCCTCACCGGGGAGCTGTTTTTT
. TRBJ2-5 . TRBV27 CASSLSKGQGETQYF TGTGCCAGCAGTTTATCGAAGGGGCAGGGAGAGACCCAGTACTTC
. TRBJ1-2 TRBD1 TRBV28 CATPRGRDGYTF TGTGCCACCCCCAGGGGGAGGGATGGCTACACCTTC
once TRBJ1-2 TRBD1 TRBV2 CASSVMQGDYGYTF TGTGCCAGCAGTGTGATGCAGGGGGACTATGGCTACACCTTC
. TRBJ1-2 . TRBV7-9 CASPFGHRSGYGYTF TGTGCCAGTCCCTTCGGGCACCGGAGTGGCTATGGCTACACCTTC
. TRBJ2-3 . TRBV7-2 CASSPFGGPGGDTQYF TGTGCCAGCAGCCCTTTTGGGGGACCTGGAGGAGATACGCAGTATTTT
once TRBJ1-4 . TRBV28 CASSLGVRGKANEKLFF TGTGCCAGCAGTTTAGGGGTTCGCGGAAAAGCTAATGAAAAACTGTTTTTT
. TRBJ1-1 . TRBV7-2 CASSSSRSAGEAFF TGTGCCAGCAGCTCCTCACGGTCGGCGGGTGAAGCTTTCTTT
. TRBJ2-3 TRBD2 TRBV24-1 CATSSAGGSGDTQYF TGTGCCACCAGTTCCGCGGGGGGGTCGGGAGATACGCAGTATTTT
. TRBJ2-1 TRBD2 TRBV20-1 CSASSLAGLYNEQFF TGCAGTGCTAGTTCACTAGCGGGCCTCTACAATGAGCAGTTCTTC
. TRBJ1-2 . TRBV7-2 CASSWTSGFYGYTF TGTGCCAGCAGCTGGACAAGCGGGTTCTATGGCTACACCTTC
once TRBJ2-5 TRBD2 TRBV6-1 CASSEVRGGQETQYF TGTGCCAGCAGTGAAGTTCGGGGGGGCCAAGAGACCCAGTACTTC
. TRBJ2-1 . TRBV5-4 CASSLLTRANEQFF TGTGCCAGCAGCTTGCTGACTAGGGCCAATGAGCAGTTCTTC
once TRBJ2-5 TRBD1 TRBV18 CASSPGTGETQYF TGTGCCAGCTCACCAGGGACAGGAGAGACCCAGTACTTC
. TRBJ2-7 TRBD2 TRBV6-2/TRBV6-3 CASSSSAGGTYEQYF TGTGCCAGCAGTTCGTCAGCGGGAGGGACCTACGAGCAGTACTTC
. TRBJ1-6 . TRBV27 CASRLEGGNNSPLHF TGTGCCAGCAGGCTGGAGGGGGGTAATAATTCACCCCTCCACTTT
. TRBJ2-7 TRBD1 TRBV10-2 CASSDPSPDRAYEQYF TGCGCCAGCAGTGACCCTTCCCCGGACAGGGCCTACGAGCAGTACTTC
. TRBJ1-4 . TRBV27 CASSPASIRRGGEKLFF TGTGCCAGCAGTCCGGCCTCTATTAGACGGGGAGGTGAAAAACTGTTTTTT
. TRBJ1-5 . TRBV11-3 CASSGREGGARSNQPQHF TGTGCCAGCAGCGGCCGAGAGGGGGGCGCGAGGAGCAATCAGCCCCAGCATTTT
. TRBJ1-1 TRBD1 TRBV9 CASSARDRGDTEAFF TGTGCCAGCAGCGCCCGGGACAGGGGCGACACTGAAGCTTTCTTT
. TRBJ2-7 . TRBV28 CASTSEAQLPYEQYF TGTGCCAGCACCTCAGAGGCACAGCTTCCCTACGAGCAGTACTTC
. TRBJ2-1 TRBD2 TRBV28 CASTNAGVIYNEQFF TGTGCCAGCACCAATGCGGGGGTGATCTACAATGAGCAGTTCTTC
. TRBJ2-2 . TRBV7-3 CASSFWGSGTGELFF TGTGCCAGCAGCTTTTGGGGGTCGGGCACCGGGGAGCTGTTTTTT